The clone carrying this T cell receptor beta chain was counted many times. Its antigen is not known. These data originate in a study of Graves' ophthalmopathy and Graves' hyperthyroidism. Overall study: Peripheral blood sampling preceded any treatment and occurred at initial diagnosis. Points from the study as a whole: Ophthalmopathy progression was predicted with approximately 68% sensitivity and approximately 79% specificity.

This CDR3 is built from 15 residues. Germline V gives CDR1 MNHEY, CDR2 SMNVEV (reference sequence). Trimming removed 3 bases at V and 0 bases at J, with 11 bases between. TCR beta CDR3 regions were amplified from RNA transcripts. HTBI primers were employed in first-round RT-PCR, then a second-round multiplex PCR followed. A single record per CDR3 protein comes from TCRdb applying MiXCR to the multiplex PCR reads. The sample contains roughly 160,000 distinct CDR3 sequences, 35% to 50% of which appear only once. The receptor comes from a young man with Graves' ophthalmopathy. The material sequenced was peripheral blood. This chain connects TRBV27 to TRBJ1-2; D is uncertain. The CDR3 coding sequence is TGTGCCAGCAGTTTCCGGTCGAGGACTAACTATGGCTACACCTTC. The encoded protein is CASSFRSRTNYGYTF.